Only a few counts were recorded for the clone carrying this TCR beta chain. The data originate from a study of long-term antiretroviral therapy in people with HIV. Germline loops: CDR1 LNHDA, CDR2 SQIVND (reference sequence). The CDR3 has 13 amino acids. Trimming stripped 3 bases from V and 5 bases from J, with 7 bases between. They ran version v3.0 of the immunoSEQ assay at survey level. Assay used: immunoSEQ multiplex PCR; TCRdb lists only in-frame clones, some missing. The sample carries 14,000 or so clones, 75% to 85% recorded once. Sequences were derived from unsorted PBMCs, sampled 3.1 years after starting antiretroviral therapy. This TCR was recovered from a man between 35 and 55 years old with HIV. The V call is TRBV19, the J call TRBJ2-2; unclear D gene. The CDR3 DNA reads TGTGCCAGTAGTATTAAGGGAACCGGGGAGCTGTTTTTT. Translation: CASSIKGTGELFF.